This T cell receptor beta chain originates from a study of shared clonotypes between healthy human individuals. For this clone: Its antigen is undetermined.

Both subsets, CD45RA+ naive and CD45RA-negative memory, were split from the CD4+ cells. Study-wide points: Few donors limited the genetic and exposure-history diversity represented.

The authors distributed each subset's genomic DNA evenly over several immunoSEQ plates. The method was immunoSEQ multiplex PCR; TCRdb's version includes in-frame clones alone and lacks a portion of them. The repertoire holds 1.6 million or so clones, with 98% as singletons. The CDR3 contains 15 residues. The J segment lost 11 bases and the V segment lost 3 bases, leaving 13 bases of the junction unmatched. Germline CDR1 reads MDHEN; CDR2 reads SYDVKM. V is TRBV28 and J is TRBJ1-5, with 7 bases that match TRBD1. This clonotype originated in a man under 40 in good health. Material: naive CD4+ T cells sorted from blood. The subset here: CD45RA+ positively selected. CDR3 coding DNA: TGTGCCAGCAGTTTCTTACTGGGACAGCCAGGGACCCAGCATTTT. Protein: CASSFLLGQPGTQHF. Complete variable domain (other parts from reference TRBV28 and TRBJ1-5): DVKVTQSSRYLVKRTGEKVFLECVQDMDHENMFWYRQDPGLGLRLIYFSYDVKMKEKGDIPEGYSVSREKKERFSLILESASTNQTSMYLCASSFLLGQPGTQHFGDGTRLSIL.